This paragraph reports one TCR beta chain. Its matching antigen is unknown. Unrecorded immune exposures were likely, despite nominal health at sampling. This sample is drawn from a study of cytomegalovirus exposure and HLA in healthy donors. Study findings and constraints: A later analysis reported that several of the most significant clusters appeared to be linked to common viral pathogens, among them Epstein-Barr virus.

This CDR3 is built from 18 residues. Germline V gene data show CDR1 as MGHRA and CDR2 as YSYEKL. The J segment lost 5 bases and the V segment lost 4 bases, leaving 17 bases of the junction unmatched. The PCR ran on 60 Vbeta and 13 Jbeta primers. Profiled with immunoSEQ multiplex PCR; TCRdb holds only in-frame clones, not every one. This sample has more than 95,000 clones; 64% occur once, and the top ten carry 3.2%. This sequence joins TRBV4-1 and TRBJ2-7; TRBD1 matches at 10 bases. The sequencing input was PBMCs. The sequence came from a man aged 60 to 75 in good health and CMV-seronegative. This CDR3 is CASSLYRTGQGITDEQYF. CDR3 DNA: TGCGCCAGCAGCCTATACAGAACGGGACAGGGGATTACGGACGAGCAGTACTTC.